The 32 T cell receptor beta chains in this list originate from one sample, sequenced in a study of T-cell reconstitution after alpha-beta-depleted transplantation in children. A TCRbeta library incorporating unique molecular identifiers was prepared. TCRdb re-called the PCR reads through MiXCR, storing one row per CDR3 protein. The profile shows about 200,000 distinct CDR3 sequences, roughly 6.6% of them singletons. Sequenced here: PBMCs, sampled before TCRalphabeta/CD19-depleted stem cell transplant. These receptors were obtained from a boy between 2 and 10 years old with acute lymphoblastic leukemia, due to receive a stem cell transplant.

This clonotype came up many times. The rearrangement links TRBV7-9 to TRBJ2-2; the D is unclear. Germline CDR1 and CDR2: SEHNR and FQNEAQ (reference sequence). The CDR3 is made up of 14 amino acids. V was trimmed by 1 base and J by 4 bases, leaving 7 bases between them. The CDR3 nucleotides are TGTGCCAGCAGCTTAGAACAGACCACCGGGGAGCTGTTTTTT. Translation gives CASSLEQTTGELFF.

In DNA form, the CDR3 reads TGTGCCAGCAGTCCCTCGACCGGAGAGGGGTCACCCCTCCACTTT. Its protein product is CASSPSTGEGSPLHF. The chain carries TRBV6-5 and TRBJ1-6, with D tentatively TRBD1 (5 bases). This CDR3 has 15 amino acids. V was cut by 5 bases and J by 10 bases, with 18 bases left in between. Germline V gene lookup returns CDR1 MNHEY and CDR2 SVGAGI.

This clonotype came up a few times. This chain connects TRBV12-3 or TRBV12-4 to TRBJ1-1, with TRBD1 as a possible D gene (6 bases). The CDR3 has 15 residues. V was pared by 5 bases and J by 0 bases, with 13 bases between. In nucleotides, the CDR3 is TGTGCCAGCAGTCGCCCGGGACATATGAACACTGAAGCTTTCTTT. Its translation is CASSRPGHMNTEAFF.

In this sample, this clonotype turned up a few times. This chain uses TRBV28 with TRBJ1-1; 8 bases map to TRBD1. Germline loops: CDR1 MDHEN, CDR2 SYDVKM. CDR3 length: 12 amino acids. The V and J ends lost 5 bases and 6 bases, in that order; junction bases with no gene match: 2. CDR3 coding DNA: TGTGCCAGCAGTCTGGGACAGGCTGAAGCTTTCTTT. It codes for CASSLGQAEAFF.

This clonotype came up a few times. In nucleotides, the CDR3 is TGCGCCAGCAGCTTTGATACGGATGGAAACACCATATATTTT. It is translated as CASSFDTDGNTIYF. This chain uses TRBV5-1 with TRBJ1-3; no definite D call. Germline CDR1 and CDR2: SGHRS and YFSETQ. Deletions cut 2 bases from V and 3 bases from J, with 9 bases between. The CDR3 extends over 14 amino acids. Using reference TRBV5-1 and TRBJ1-3 for the parts outside the CDR3, the full variable domain is KAGVTQTPRYLIKTRGQQVTLSCSPISGHRSVSWYQQTPGQGLQFLFEYFSETQRNKGNFPGRFSGRQFSNSRSEMNVSTLELGDSALYLCASSFDTDGNTIYFGEGSWLTVV.

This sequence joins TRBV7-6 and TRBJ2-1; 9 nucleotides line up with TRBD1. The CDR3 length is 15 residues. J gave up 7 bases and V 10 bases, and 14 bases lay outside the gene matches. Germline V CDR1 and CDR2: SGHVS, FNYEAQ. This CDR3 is CAIVLTGGSLNEQFF. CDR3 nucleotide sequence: TGTGCCATAGTGTTAACAGGGGGCAGTTTAAATGAGCAGTTCTTC.

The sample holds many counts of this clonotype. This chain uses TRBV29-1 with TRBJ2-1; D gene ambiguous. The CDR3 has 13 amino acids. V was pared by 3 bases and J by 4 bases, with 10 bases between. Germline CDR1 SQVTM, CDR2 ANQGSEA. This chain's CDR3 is CSVDTAVYNEQFF. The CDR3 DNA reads TGCAGCGTTGATACTGCCGTATACAATGAGCAGTTCTTC.

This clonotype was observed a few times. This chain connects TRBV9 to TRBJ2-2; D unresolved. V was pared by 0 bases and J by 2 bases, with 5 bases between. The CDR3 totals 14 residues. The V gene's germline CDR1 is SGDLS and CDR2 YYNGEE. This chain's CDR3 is CASSVVLNTGELFF. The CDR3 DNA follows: TGTGCCAGCAGCGTAGTACTAAACACCGGGGAGCTGTTTTTT.

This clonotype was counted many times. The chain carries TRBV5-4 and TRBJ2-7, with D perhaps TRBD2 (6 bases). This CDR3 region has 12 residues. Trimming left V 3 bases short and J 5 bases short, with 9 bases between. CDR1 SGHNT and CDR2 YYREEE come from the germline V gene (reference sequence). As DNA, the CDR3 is TGTGCCAGCAGCTCCCGGGGGAACGAGCAGTACTTC. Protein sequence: CASSSRGNEQYF.

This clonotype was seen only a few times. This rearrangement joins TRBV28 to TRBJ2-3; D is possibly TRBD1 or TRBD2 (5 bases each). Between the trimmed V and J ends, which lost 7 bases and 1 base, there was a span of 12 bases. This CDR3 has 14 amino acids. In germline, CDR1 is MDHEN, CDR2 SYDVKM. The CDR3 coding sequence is TGTGCCAGCACCCCGGGACGGGGCACAGATACGCAGTATTTT. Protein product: CASTPGRGTDTQYF.

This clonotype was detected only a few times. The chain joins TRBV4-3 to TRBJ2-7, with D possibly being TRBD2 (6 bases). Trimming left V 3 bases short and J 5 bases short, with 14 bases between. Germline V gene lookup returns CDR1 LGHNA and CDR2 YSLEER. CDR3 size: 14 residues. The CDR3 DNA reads TGCGCCAGCAGCCAGGACGGGGGAAGAGACGAGCAGTACTTC. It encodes CASSQDGGRDEQYF.

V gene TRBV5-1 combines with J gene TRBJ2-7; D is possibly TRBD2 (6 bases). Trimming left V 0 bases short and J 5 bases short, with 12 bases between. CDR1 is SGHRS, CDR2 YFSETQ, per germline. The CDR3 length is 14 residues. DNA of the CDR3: TGCGCCAGCAGCTTGGTCTCAGGGACTCACGAGCAGTACTTC. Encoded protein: CASSLVSGTHEQYF.

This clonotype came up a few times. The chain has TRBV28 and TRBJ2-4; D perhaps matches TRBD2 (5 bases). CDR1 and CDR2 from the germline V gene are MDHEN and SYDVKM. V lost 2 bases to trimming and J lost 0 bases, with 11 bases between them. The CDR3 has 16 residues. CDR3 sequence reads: CASSLLPGGAKNIQYF. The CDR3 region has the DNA TGTGCCAGCAGTTTACTCCCTGGAGGAGCCAAAAACATTCAGTACTTC.

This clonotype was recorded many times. The CDR3 sequence: CASTGRGTTGELFF. The CDR3 DNA sequence: TGTGCCAGCACGGGCAGGGGGACCACCGGGGAGCTGTTTTTT. The V and J genes are TRBV2 and TRBJ2-2, with 7 bases aligning to TRBD1. Germline CDR1 SNHLY, CDR2 FYNNEI. The CDR3 contains 14 residues. V lost 7 bases, J lost 4 bases, and 6 bases stayed unmatched.

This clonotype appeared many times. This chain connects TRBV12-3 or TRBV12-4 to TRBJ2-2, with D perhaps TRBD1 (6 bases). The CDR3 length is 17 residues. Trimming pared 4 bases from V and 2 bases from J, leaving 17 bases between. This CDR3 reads CASSSRHRVANTGELFF. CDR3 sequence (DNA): TGTGCCAGCAGTTCTCGACACAGGGTGGCAAACACCGGGGAGCTGTTTTTT.

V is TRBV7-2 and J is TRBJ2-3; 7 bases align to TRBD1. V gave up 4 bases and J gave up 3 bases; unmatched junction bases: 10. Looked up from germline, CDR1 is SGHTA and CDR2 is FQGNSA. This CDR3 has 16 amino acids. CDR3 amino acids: CASSSPRQGGTDTQYF. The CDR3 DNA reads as TGTGCCAGCAGCTCCCCCCGACAGGGTGGTACAGATACGCAGTATTTT.

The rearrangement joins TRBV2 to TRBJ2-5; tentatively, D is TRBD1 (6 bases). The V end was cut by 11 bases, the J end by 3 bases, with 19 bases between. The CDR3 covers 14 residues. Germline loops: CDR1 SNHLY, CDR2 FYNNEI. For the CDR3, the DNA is TGTGCCGGGAGTTCAGGGGTATATGAAGAGACCCAGTACTTC. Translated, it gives CAGSSGVYEETQYF.

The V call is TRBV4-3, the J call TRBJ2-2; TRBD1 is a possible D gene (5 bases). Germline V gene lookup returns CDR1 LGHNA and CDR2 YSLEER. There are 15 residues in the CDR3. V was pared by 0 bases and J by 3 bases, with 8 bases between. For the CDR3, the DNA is TGCGCCAGCAGCCAAGATTGGGGCGACACCGGGGAGCTGTTTTTT. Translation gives CASSQDWGDTGELFF.

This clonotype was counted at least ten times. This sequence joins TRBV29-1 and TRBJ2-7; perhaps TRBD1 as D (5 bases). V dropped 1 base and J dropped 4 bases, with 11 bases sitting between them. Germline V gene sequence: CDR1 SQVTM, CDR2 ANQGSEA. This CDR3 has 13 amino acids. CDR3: CSVEGQGRYEQYF. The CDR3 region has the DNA TGCAGCGTTGAAGGGCAGGGAAGGTACGAGCAGTACTTC.

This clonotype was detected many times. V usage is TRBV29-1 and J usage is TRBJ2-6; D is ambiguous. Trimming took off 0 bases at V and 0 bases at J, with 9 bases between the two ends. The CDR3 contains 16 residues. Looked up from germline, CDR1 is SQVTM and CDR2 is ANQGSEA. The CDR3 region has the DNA TGCAGCGTTGAAGAGGGCAGTTCCTCTGGGGCCAACGTCCTGACTTTC. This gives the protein CSVEEGSSSGANVLTF.

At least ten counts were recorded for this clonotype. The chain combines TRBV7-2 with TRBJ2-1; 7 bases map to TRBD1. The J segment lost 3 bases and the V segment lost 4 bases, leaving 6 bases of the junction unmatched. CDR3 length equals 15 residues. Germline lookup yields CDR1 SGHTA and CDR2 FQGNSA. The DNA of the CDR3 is TGTGCCAGCAGCTCGGGACAGACGTTCTACAATGAGCAGTTCTTC. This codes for CASSSGQTFYNEQFF. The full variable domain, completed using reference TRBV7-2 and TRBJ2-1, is GAGVSQSPSNKVTEKGKDVELRCDPISGHTALYWYRQSLGQGLEFLIYFQGNSAPDKSGLPSDRFSAERTGGSVSTLTIQRTQQEDSAVYLCASSSGQTFYNEQFFGPGTRLTVL.

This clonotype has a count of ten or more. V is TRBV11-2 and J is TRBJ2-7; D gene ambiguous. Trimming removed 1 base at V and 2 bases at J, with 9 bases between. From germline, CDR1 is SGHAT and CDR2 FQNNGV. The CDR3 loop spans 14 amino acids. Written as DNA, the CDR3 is TGTGCCAGCAGCTTAGGGGGTCCACCCTACGAGCAGTACTTC. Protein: CASSLGGPPYEQYF. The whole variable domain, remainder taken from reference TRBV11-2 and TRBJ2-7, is EAGVAQSPRYKIIEKRQSVAFWCNPISGHATLYWYQQILGQGPKLLIQFQNNGVVDDSQLPKDRFSAERLKGVDSTLKIQPAKLEDSAVYLCASSLGGPPYEQYFGPGTRLTVT.

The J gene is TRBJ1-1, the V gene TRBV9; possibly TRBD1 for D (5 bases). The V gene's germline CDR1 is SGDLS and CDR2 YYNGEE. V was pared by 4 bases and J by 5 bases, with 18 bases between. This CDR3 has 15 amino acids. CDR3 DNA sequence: TGTGCCAGCAGCTCCTCTCGGGGGGGGACGACTGAAGCTTTCTTT. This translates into CASSSSRGGTTEAFF.

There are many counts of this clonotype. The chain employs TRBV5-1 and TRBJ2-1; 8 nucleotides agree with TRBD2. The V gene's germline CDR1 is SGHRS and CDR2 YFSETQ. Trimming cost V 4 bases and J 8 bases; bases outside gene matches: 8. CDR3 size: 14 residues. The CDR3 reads CASSLFSGVDEQFF. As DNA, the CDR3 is TGCGCCAGCAGCCTCTTTAGCGGGGTCGATGAGCAGTTCTTC.

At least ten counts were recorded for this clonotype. The CDR3 region is CASSLGRAGEQLIREQYF. In nucleotides, the CDR3 is TGTGCCAGCAGCTTGGGTAGGGCCGGGGAGCAGCTTATTCGCGAGCAGTACTTC. This chain uses TRBV13 with TRBJ2-7, with D maybe TRBD2 (5 bases). V gave up 3 bases and J gave up 6 bases, with 27 bases separating them. The CDR3 has 18 amino acids. Germline V gene sequence: CDR1 PRHDT, CDR2 FYEKMQ (reference sequence). The full variable domain, in which reference TRBV13 and TRBJ2-7 provide the parts outside the CDR3, is AAGVIQSPRHLIKEKRETATLKCYPIPRHDTVYWYQQGPGQDPQFLISFYEKMQSDKGSIPDRFSAQQFSDYHSELNMSSLELGDSALYFCASSLGRAGEQLIREQYFGPGTRLTVT.

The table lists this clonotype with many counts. The CDR3 DNA reads as TGCAGCGTCTTAGAAAATGAGCAGTTCTTC. It yields the protein CSVLENEQFF. The rearrangement uses TRBV29-1 and TRBJ2-1; D remains unclear. Trimming shortened V by 6 bases and J by 7 bases, and 7 bases separated the two germline ends. The CDR3 totals 10 residues. Germline CDR1 and CDR2: SQVTM and ANQGSEA.

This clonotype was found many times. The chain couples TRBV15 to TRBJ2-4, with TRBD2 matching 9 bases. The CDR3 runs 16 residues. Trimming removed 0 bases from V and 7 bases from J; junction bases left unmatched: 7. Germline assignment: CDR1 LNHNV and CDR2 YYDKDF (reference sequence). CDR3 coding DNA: TGTGCCACCAGCAGAGACGTAGCGGGAGACGGTAACATTCAGTACTTC. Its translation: CATSRDVAGDGNIQYF.

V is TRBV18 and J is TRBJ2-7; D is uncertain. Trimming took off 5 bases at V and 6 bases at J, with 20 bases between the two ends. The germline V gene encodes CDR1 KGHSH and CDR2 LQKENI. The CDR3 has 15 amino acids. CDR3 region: CASSSSGPGTSEQYF. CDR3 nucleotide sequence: TGTGCCAGCTCATCCTCCGGCCCCGGAACCTCCGAGCAGTACTTC. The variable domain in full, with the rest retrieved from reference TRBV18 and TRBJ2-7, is NAGVMQNPRHLVRRRGQEARLRCSPMKGHSHVYWYRQLPEEGLKFMVYLQKENIIDESGMPKERFSAEFPKEGPSILRIQQVVRGDSAAYFCASSSSGPGTSEQYFGPGTRLTVT.

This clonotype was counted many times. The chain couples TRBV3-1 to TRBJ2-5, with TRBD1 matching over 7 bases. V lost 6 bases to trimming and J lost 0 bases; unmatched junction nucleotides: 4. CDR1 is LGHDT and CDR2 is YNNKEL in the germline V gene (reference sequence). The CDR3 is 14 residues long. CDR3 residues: CASSQQGNQETQYF. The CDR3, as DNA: TGTGCCAGCAGTCAACAGGGGAACCAAGAGACCCAGTACTTC.

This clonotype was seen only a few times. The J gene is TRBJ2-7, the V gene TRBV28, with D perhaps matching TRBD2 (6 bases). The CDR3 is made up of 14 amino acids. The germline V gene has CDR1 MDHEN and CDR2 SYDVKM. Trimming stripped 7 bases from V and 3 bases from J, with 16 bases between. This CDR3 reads CASNLGTLGYEQYF. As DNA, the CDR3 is TGTGCCAGCAACTTGGGGACTTTAGGCTACGAGCAGTACTTC.

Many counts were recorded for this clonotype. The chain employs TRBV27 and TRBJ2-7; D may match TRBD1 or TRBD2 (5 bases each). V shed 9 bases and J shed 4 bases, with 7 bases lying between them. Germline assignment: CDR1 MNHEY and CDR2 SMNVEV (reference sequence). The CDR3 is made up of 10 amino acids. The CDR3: CASWGYEQYF. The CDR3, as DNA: TGTGCCAGTTGGGGGTACGAGCAGTACTTC.

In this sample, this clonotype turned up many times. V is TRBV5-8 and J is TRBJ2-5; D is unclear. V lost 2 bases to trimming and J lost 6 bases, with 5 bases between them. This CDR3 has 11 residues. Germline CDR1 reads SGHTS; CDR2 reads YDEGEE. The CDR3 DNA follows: TGTGCCAGCAGCTTTTCAAAGACCCAGTACTTC. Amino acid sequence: CASSFSKTQYF.